This T cell receptor (beta chain) is drawn from a study of CD8+CD57+ T cells in acquired aplastic anemia. Genomic DNA, the template, was used for profiling of the TCR beta VDJ and CDR3. A single record per CDR3 protein comes from TCRdb applying MiXCR to the reads. The sample has some 220,000 distinct CDR3 sequences, 30% to 35% seen once; the top ten hold 0.9% to 1.2%. From germline, CDR1 is SGHAT and CDR2 FQNNGV. The CDR3 length is 14 residues. Losses at the gene ends were 6 bases for V and 2 bases for J; bases not matched to a gene: 5. This clonotype was found many times. The V and J genes are TRBV11-2 and TRBJ1-2; 8 bases are shared with TRBD1. Sequencing was carried out using sorted CD4+, CD8+, or CD8+CD57+ T cells (not recorded which) from PBMCs. The clonotype was recovered from a human donor in good health, serving as a control. CDR3 region: CASSRQGLNYGYTF. CDR3 in DNA: TGTGCCAGCAGTCGACAGGGGCTCAACTATGGCTACACCTTC.